These 26 T cell receptor beta chains were all obtained from the same sample, sequenced in a study of shared clonotypes between healthy human individuals. The method was immunoSEQ multiplex PCR; TCRdb's version includes in-frame clones alone and lacks a portion of them. Counted here are some 2,100,000 clones, 93% occurring once; the ten biggest clones make up approximately 1.7%. CD45RO negativity and positive selection for CCR7 defined naive CD8 cells, a population that excluded terminally differentiated effector memory CD45RA+ cells. Sequenced material: naive CD8+ T cells from PBMCs. All receptors derive from a man between 18 and 29 years old in good health. Some clones in this sample may be carry-over from other donors' samples.

The chain is built from TRBV29-1 and TRBJ2-3; 8 nucleotides align to TRBD2. The V segment lost 7 bases and the J segment 3 bases; nucleotides outside the gene matches: 6. CDR1 and CDR2 from the germline V gene are SQVTM and ANQGSEA. CDR3 length: 13 amino acids. The CDR3 DNA sequence: TGCAGCGCTTGGACTAGCCAGACAGATACGCAGTATTTT. It specifies CSAWTSQTDTQYF.

The chain employs TRBV9 and TRBJ2-6; no definite D call. CDR3 length: 16 amino acids. CDR1 SGDLS and CDR2 YYNGEE come from the germline V gene. Trimming shortened V by 1 base and J by 0 bases, and 8 bases separated the two germline ends. In nucleotides, the CDR3 is TGTGCCAGCAGCGTATCACAGCCCTCTGGGGCCAACGTCCTGACTTTC. Translated: CASSVSQPSGANVLTF.

This chain links TRBV14 with TRBJ1-1, with TRBD1 as a possible D gene (5 bases). The CDR3 consists of 15 residues. Germline loops: CDR1 SGHDN, CDR2 FVKESK. Trimming removed 6 bases from V and 4 bases from J, with 18 bases in between. This chain's CDR3 is CASSQTENERTEAFF. The DNA of the CDR3 is TGTGCCAGCAGTCAGACAGAAAACGAACGCACTGAAGCTTTCTTT.

Comments on this clone: A much larger clonotype is one base distant, so this may be a read error. V is TRBV7-8 and J is TRBJ2-7; D might be TRBD2 (5 bases). V was pared by 5 bases and J by 3 bases, with 5 bases between. Germline V lookup: CDR1 SGHVS, CDR2 FQNEAQ. This CDR3 is built from 11 residues. CDR3 DNA sequence: TGTGCCAGCAGCCGGGACTACGAGCAGTACTTC. It translates to CASSRDYEQYF. The full variable domain, its missing parts supplied by reference TRBV7-8 and TRBJ2-7, is GAGVSQSPRYKVAKRGQDVALRCDPISGHVSLFWYQQALGQGPEFLTYFQNEAQLDKSGLPSDRFFAERPEGSVSTLKIQRTQQEDSAVYLCASSRDYEQYFGPGTRLTVT.

The chain recombines TRBV7-9 with TRBJ2-2, with TRBD2 matching over 7 bases. The germline V gene encodes CDR1 SEHNR and CDR2 FQNEAQ (reference sequence). V dropped 5 bases and J dropped 5; count of bases not matched to a gene: 11. The length of the CDR3 is 16 residues. The CDR3 sequence is CASSQERDSPTGELFF. The DNA of the CDR3 is TGTGCCAGCAGCCAAGAGCGGGATTCCCCAACCGGGGAGCTGTTTTTT.

This chain joins TRBV5-4 and TRBJ1-4; D is possibly TRBD1 (5 bases). Trimming stripped 3 bases from V and 8 bases from J, with 11 bases between. Per germline, CDR1 SGHNT and CDR2 YYREEE (reference sequence). The CDR3 is 13 residues long. The CDR3 coding sequence is TGTGCCAGCAGCTCCCGGGACGGAGAAAAACTGTTTTTT. Translating gives CASSSRDGEKLFF. Combining the CDR3 with reference TRBV5-4 and TRBJ1-4 gives the whole variable domain ETGVTQSPTHLIKTRGQQVTLRCSSQSGHNTVSWYQQALGQGPQFIFQYYREEENGRGNFPPRFSGLQFPNYSSELNVNALELDDSALYLCASSSRDGEKLFFGSGTQLSVL.

Regarding this clone: Other DNA sequences of this sample code for an identical CDR3. For the CDR3, the DNA is TGTGCCAGCAGTTTATCGGCGGGAGGGCAAGAGACCCAGTACTTC. It yields the protein CASSLSAGGQETQYF. The chain uses TRBV28 and TRBJ2-5; 9 bases line up with TRBD2. The germline gives CDR1 MDHEN, CDR2 SYDVKM. Trimming cost V 1 base and J 2 bases; bases outside gene matches: 2. The CDR3 has 15 amino acids.

This clone was counted between two and nine times. This sequence joins TRBV11-2 and TRBJ1-1, with 9 positions matching TRBD1. The CDR3 has 13 residues. Looked up from germline, CDR1 is SGHAT and CDR2 is FQNNGV. With V trimmed by 6 bases and J by 4 bases, 3 bases remained unmatched. The CDR3, as DNA: TGTGCCAGCAGGATGACAGGGGGCACTGAAGCTTTCTTT. Amino acid sequence: CASRMTGGTEAFF.

Turning to this clone: The sample holds other DNA sequences that translate to the same CDR3. The rearrangement uses TRBV2 and TRBJ2-5; no reliable D call. V gave up 1 base and J gave up 2 bases, with 8 bases separating them. CDR1 and CDR2 from the germline V gene are SNHLY and FYNNEI. This CDR3 comprises 14 residues. CDR3 in amino acids: CASSEDTNQETQYF. CDR3 nucleotides: TGTGCCAGCAGTGAAGATACTAATCAAGAGACCCAGTACTTC.

This clone was detected once. V is TRBV4-2 and J is TRBJ1-1, with D hard to call. CDR1 LGHNA and CDR2 YNFKEQ come from the germline V gene. With 3 bases removed from V and 0 bases from J, the gap between germline ends came to 14 bases. This CDR3 spans 16 amino acids. The CDR3 loop is CASSQAGFVMNTEAFF. The CDR3 DNA sequence: TGTGCCAGCAGCCAGGCGGGGTTCGTAATGAACACTGAAGCTTTCTTT.

For this clone: Other DNA sequences in the same sample also yield this CDR3. This sequence joins TRBV15 and TRBJ2-1; no definite D call. Trimming took off 0 bases at V and 4 bases at J, with 10 bases between the two ends. Germline V gene data show CDR1 as LNHNV and CDR2 as YYDKDF (reference sequence). This CDR3 contains 15 residues. CDR3 nucleotides: TGTGCCACCAGCAGAGACAGAGGCGGTTACAATGAGCAGTTCTTC. Residues: CATSRDRGGYNEQFF.

The chain carries TRBV5-4 and TRBJ2-7, with D perhaps being TRBD1 or TRBD2 (5 bases each). The V and J ends lost 0 bases and 0 bases respectively, with 13 bases between them. From germline, CDR1 is SGHNT and CDR2 YYREEE (reference sequence). The CDR3 sequence is 16 residues long. In DNA form, the CDR3 reads TGTGCCAGCAGCTTGGCACCGGGGCTAAGCTCCTACGAGCAGTACTTC. Its translation is CASSLAPGLSSYEQYF. Looking up the rest from reference TRBV5-4 and TRBJ2-7 gives the full variable domain: ETGVTQSPTHLIKTRGQQVTLRCSSQSGHNTVSWYQQALGQGPQFIFQYYREEENGRGNFPPRFSGLQFPNYSSELNVNALELDDSALYLCASSLAPGLSSYEQYFGPGTRLTVT.

V is TRBV27 and J is TRBJ2-7; the match to TRBD2 covers 9 bases. V dropped 2 bases and J dropped 4; count of bases not matched to a gene: 9. Germline CDR1 MNHEY, CDR2 SMNVEV (reference sequence). The CDR3 is made up of 16 amino acids. Here the CDR3 reads CASSLSAGTSRYEQYF. The CDR3 region has the DNA TGTGCCAGCAGTTTAAGCGCCGGGACTAGCAGATACGAGCAGTACTTC.

CDR3 coding DNA: TGTGCCTCCTCAGGGGGCATCGGTGGGGAGACCCAGTACTTC. It translates to CASSGGIGGETQYF. V gene TRBV7-9 combines with J gene TRBJ2-5, with TRBD1 identical over 8 bases. The CDR3 is made up of 14 amino acids. With 11 bases clipped from V and 5 bases from J, the junction kept 13 bases outside the gene matches. Germline V gene sequence: CDR1 SEHNR, CDR2 FQNEAQ (reference sequence).

This clone was picked up one time. The J gene is TRBJ2-3, the V gene TRBV5-6; D possibly matches TRBD1 or TRBD2 (6 bases each). This CDR3 has 15 residues. V lost 6 bases, J lost 0 bases, and 14 bases lay in between. Looked up from germline, CDR1 is SGHDT and CDR2 is YYEEEE. The CDR3 loop is CASNDGGRSTDTQYF. The CDR3 nucleotides are TGTGCCAGCAACGATGGGGGGCGGAGCACAGATACGCAGTATTTT.

J is TRBJ2-1 and V is TRBV15, with a tentative D call TRBD2 (6 bases). Deletions cut 1 base from V and 0 bases from J, with 13 bases between. Germline V lookup: CDR1 LNHNV, CDR2 YYDKDF (reference sequence). The CDR3 totals 17 residues. CDR3 nucleotide sequence: TGTGCCACCAGCAGAGTTATAGCGGAAAGCTCCTACAATGAGCAGTTCTTC. As protein: CATSRVIAESSYNEQFF.

Regarding this clone: The identical CDR3 is also encoded by other nucleotide sequences in the sample. This rearrangement joins TRBV27 to TRBJ2-6, with no clear D. The V end lost 2 bases, the J end lost 0 bases, and 5 bases lay between the germline ends. This CDR3 is built from 15 residues. Germline V gene lookup returns CDR1 MNHEY and CDR2 SMNVEV (reference sequence). CDR3 loop: CASSLVYSGANVLTF. DNA for the CDR3: TGTGCCAGCAGTTTAGTCTACTCTGGGGCCAACGTCCTGACTTTC.

V gene TRBV6-6 combines with J gene TRBJ1-4, with 8 bases lining up with TRBD1. The CDR3 loop spans 15 amino acids. Trimming cost V 6 bases and J 8 bases; bases outside gene matches: 11. CDR1 and CDR2 (germline): MNHNY, SVGAGI (reference sequence). CDR3 nucleotide sequence: TGTGCCAGCAGACCCAGGACAGGGCTAGACGAAAAACTGTTTTTT. Translated, it gives CASRPRTGLDEKLFF.

The chain is built from TRBV7-6 and TRBJ2-3; TRBD2 matches at 9 bases. Germline loops: CDR1 SGHVS, CDR2 FNYEAQ. V gave up 5 bases and J gave up 0 bases; unmatched junction bases: 9. CDR3 size: 17 residues. CDR3 DNA: TGTGCCAGCAGCCGTTCCGTAGCGGGGGCTAGCACAGATACGCAGTATTTT. This encodes CASSRSVAGASTDTQYF.

The V call is TRBV7-9, the J call TRBJ2-7, with a tentative D call TRBD2 (5 bases). Per the germline V gene, CDR1 is SEHNR and CDR2 is FQNEAQ (reference sequence). The germline V and J ends were trimmed by 5 bases and 3 bases, with 20 bases remaining between them. This CDR3 contains 16 residues. The CDR3 loop is CASSPAKEGSRYEQYF. The CDR3 coding sequence is TGTGCCAGCAGCCCCGCGAAAGAGGGAAGTCGCTACGAGCAGTACTTC.

The rearrangement uses TRBV6-1 and TRBJ1-4; no firm D call. CDR3 length equals 15 residues. Per the germline V gene, CDR1 is MNHNS and CDR2 is SASEGT. V was clipped by 2 bases and J by 6 bases, with 13 bases between them. The CDR3 DNA reads as TGTGCCAGCAGTGAATTGTCAGATCCCGATGAAAAACTGTTTTTT. This encodes CASSELSDPDEKLFF.

This chain connects TRBV29-1 to TRBJ2-1; TRBD2 agrees at 11 bases. The CDR3 spans 14 residues. Germline V gene lookup returns CDR1 SQVTM and CDR2 ANQGSEA. V was pared by 1 base and J by 6 bases, with 2 bases of the junction left unmatched. The CDR3 is CSVEGLAGRNEQFF. The CDR3 nucleotides are TGCAGCGTTGAAGGACTAGCGGGACGCAATGAGCAGTTCTTC.

This chain links TRBV29-1 with TRBJ2-4; maybe TRBD1 (5 bases). In germline, CDR1 is SQVTM, CDR2 ANQGSEA. CDR3 length: 13 amino acids. V lost 6 bases and J lost 8, with 17 bases in between. The CDR3 reads CSVKLSGKYIQYF. The CDR3 nucleotides read TGCAGCGTCAAACTGTCAGGGAAGTACATTCAGTACTTC.

This chain links TRBV7-9 with TRBJ2-7, with D unclear. Between the trimmed V and J ends, which lost 5 bases and 4 bases, there was a span of 18 bases. Germline-derived CDR1 and CDR2 are SEHNR and FQNEAQ (reference sequence). The CDR3 contains 15 residues. The CDR3 loop reads CASSPTPSEAYEQYF. CDR3 sequence (DNA): TGTGCCAGCAGCCCCACCCCTAGTGAGGCATACGAGCAGTACTTC.

In the case of this clone: Additional DNA sequences in this sample encode the identical CDR3. The chain is built from TRBV7-9 and TRBJ2-7; no definite D call. Trimming left V 5 bases short and J 2 bases short, with 7 bases between. In germline, CDR1 is SEHNR, CDR2 FQNEAQ (reference sequence). The CDR3 runs to 12 residues. CDR3 region: CASSPRAYEQYF. CDR3 sequence (DNA): TGTGCCAGCAGCCCGAGAGCCTACGAGCAGTACTTC. Together with reference TRBV7-9 and TRBJ2-7, the CDR3 gives the full variable domain: DTGVSQNPRHKITKRGQNVTFRCDPISEHNRLYWYRQTLGQGPEFLTYFQNEAQLEKSRLLSDRFSAERPKGSFSTLEIQRTEQGDSAMYLCASSPRAYEQYFGPGTRLTVT.

The chain has TRBV29-1 and TRBJ2-1; TRBD1 aligns across 8 bases. V lost 7 bases, J lost 7 bases, and 12 bases stayed unmatched. The CDR3 length is 14 residues. In germline, CDR1 is SQVTM, CDR2 ANQGSEA. The CDR3, as DNA: TGCAGCGCCCTGGGGGGCAGGGGGCTAAATGAGCAGTTCTTC. This gives the protein CSALGGRGLNEQFF.